The 31 T cell receptor beta chains presented below share a single source sample, sequenced in a study of blood T cell repertoires in COVID-19 (dated by TCRdb to the early 2020s). The protocol used for the library was the immunoSEQ multiplex PCR assay. What TCRdb holds here is the immuneACCESS table cut down to in-frame rearrangements. Part of the clones is not present; checked against another copy, under half of the missing clones reflect an unresolved V gene, and the others are unexplained. The sample table records about 400,000 clones; more than 70% of these occur just once. The ten biggest clones cover less than 2.5% of the sample. The source material was PBMCs or T cells enriched from blood (not recorded which). The origin of the receptors is a man in his forties in a cohort exposed to, infected with or recovered from COVID-19 (not recorded which).

Details on this clone: One end of the junction is discordant with germline, which a read error may explain. The V gene is TRBV6-4, the J gene TRBJ2-5; 10 bases align to TRBD1. Germline CDR1 and CDR2: MRHNA and SNTAGT. The CDR3 spans 15 residues. In DNA form, the CDR3 reads TGTGCCACCCCACTCTCGGGACAGGGGTCCTTCGTTAGGAACTTC. This encodes CATPLSGQGSFVRNF.

The chain uses TRBV5-5 and TRBJ2-2, with 9 bases matching TRBD1. Germline V gene sequence: CDR1 SGHKS, CDR2 YYEKEE (reference sequence). Trimming cost V 0 bases and J 7 bases; bases outside gene matches: 13. The CDR3 runs to 18 residues. As DNA, the CDR3 is TGTGCCAGCAGCTTGGATGTATGGGGACAGGGTTCGGGCGGGGAGCTGTTTTTT. Translation gives CASSLDVWGQGSGGELFF.

This chain connects TRBV18 to TRBJ2-1; 8 nucleotides agree with TRBD1. The CDR3 is 12 amino acids. J gave up 15 bases and V 3 bases, and 7 bases lay outside the gene matches. The germline V gene has CDR1 KGHSH and CDR2 LQKENI. CDR3 loop: CASSPKGQGLFF. CDR3 nucleotide sequence: TGTGCCAGCTCACCGAAAGGACAGGGACTGTTCTTC.

CDR3 in amino acids: CASSFSGGVEKLFF. CDR3 DNA sequence: TGCGCCAGCAGCTTCTCAGGGGGCGTGGAAAAACTGTTTTTT. The chain carries TRBV5-1 and TRBJ1-4; 8 positions agree with TRBD1. J was trimmed by 8 bases and V by 2 bases; bases with no gene match: 5. This CDR3 spans 14 amino acids. Germline V lookup: CDR1 SGHRS, CDR2 YFSETQ.

The chain combines TRBV7-6 with TRBJ1-6; D is undetermined. This CDR3 is 14 amino acids long. Trimming stripped 0 bases from V and 7 bases from J, with 7 bases between. The V gene's germline CDR1 is SGHVS and CDR2 FNYEAQ. Here the CDR3 reads CASSLAQSNSPLHF. The CDR3 DNA sequence: TGTGCCAGCAGCTTAGCGCAGTCAAATTCACCCCTCCACTTT.

This chain links TRBV7-2 with TRBJ2-5; TRBD2 aligns across 11 bases. The V gene end was trimmed by 1 base and the J gene end by 2 bases; junction bases not matched to a gene: 3. This CDR3 is 16 amino acids long. Germline CDR1 is SGHTA and CDR2 is FQGNSA. The CDR3 DNA sequence: TGTGCCAGCAGCTTAGATAGCGGGAGGGGGCAAGAGACCCAGTACTTC. This encodes CASSLDSGRGQETQYF.

This rearrangement joins TRBV19 to TRBJ1-1; 9 bases are shared with TRBD1. CDR3 length: 16 residues. Germline values: CDR1 LNHDA, CDR2 SQIVND (reference sequence). The ends lost 4 bases at V and 3 bases at J; junction bases unmatched: 9. The CDR3 sequence is CASSTWDRVRDTEAFF. CDR3 DNA: TGTGCCAGTAGTACTTGGGACAGGGTAAGGGACACTGAAGCTTTCTTT.

CDR3 protein: CSVEDRRGKRNTEAFF. The CDR3 DNA sequence: TGCAGCGTCGAGGACAGGCGGGGAAAGAGGAACACTGAAGCTTTCTTT. The chain joins TRBV29-1 to TRBJ1-1; 7 positions match TRBD1. After removal of 6 bases from V and 1 base from J, the junction contained 14 bases not matched to a gene. This CDR3 comprises 16 residues. Germline V gene lookup returns CDR1 SQVTM and CDR2 ANQGSEA.

The V gene is TRBV7-2, the J gene TRBJ2-7; TRBD2 agrees at 7 bases. J was trimmed by 6 bases and V by 1 base; bases with no gene match: 6. Germline CDR1 is SGHTA and CDR2 is FQGNSA. The CDR3 spans 14 residues. CDR3 sequence reads: CASSLDGGVGEQYF. The CDR3 nucleotides are TGTGCCAGCAGCTTAGATGGGGGGGTGGGCGAGCAGTACTTC.

The chain uses TRBV28 and TRBJ1-3; possibly TRBD1 for D (6 bases). The CDR3 runs to 16 residues. CDR1 is MDHEN, CDR2 SYDVKM, per germline. The V and J ends lost 5 bases and 2 bases respectively, with 16 bases between them. The CDR3 DNA sequence: TGTGCCAGCAGTCCCCCCCAGGGGTTAGCTGGAAACACCATATATTTT. It encodes CASSPPQGLAGNTIYF. Combining the CDR3 with reference TRBV28 and TRBJ1-3 gives the whole variable domain DVKVTQSSRYLVKRTGEKVFLECVQDMDHENMFWYRQDPGLGLRLIYFSYDVKMKEKGDIPEGYSVSREKKERFSLILESASTNQTSMYLCASSPPQGLAGNTIYFGEGSWLTVV.

This chain uses TRBV19 with TRBJ2-7; maybe TRBD1 (5 bases). V lost 2 bases and J lost 2, with 16 bases in between. CDR3 length equals 16 residues. CDR1 and CDR2 (germline): LNHDA, SQIVND (reference sequence). CDR3 protein: CASSIRLAGSTYEQYF. CDR3 bases: TGTGCCAGTAGTATAAGACTCGCAGGGTCTACCTACGAGCAGTACTTC.

The chain carries TRBV6-1 and TRBJ2-7; 8 positions agree with TRBD1. V lost 3 bases to trimming and J lost 9 bases; unmatched junction nucleotides: 10. This CDR3 comprises 14 residues. Germline V gives CDR1 MNHNS, CDR2 SASEGT. CDR3 sequence: CASSDRQGATRQYF. In nucleotides, the CDR3 is TGTGCCAGCAGTGATCGGCAGGGGGCAACTCGGCAGTACTTC.

This chain links TRBV6-5 with TRBJ2-1; the match to TRBD2 covers 8 bases. V was clipped by 6 bases and J by 9 bases; unmatched bases: 13. Germline CDR1 and CDR2: MNHEY and SVGAGI. This CDR3 spans 15 amino acids. The CDR3 nucleotides are TGTGCCAGCAGGGGGGGGAGCGGGAGTTGGAGTGAGCAGTTCTTC. It is translated as CASRGGSGSWSEQFF.

The V gene is TRBV15, the J gene TRBJ1-3; TRBD1 might be the D (6 bases). V lost 3 bases and J 0 bases, leaving 15 bases between the germline ends. Germline loops: CDR1 LNHNV, CDR2 YYDKDF (reference sequence). The CDR3 sequence is 17 residues long. Here the CDR3 DNA reads TGTGCCACCAGCAGCCCTCAGACAGGCCTCTCTGGAAACACCATATATTTT. As protein: CATSSPQTGLSGNTIYF.

This CDR3 is CAISAGTNYGYTF. In DNA, the CDR3 is TGTGCCATCAGTGCCGGGACAAACTATGGCTACACCTTC. This chain joins TRBV10-3 and TRBJ1-2; weak D call: TRBD1 (6 bases). This CDR3 contains 13 residues. The V and J ends lost 4 bases and 2 bases respectively, with 8 bases between them. Germline V CDR1 and CDR2: ENHRY, SYGVKD.

The table lists this clone with a count of one. The chain combines TRBV28 with TRBJ1-3; tentative D call: TRBD1 (6 bases). V was clipped by 5 bases and J by 2 bases, with 10 bases between them. The CDR3 spans 14 residues. CDR1 MDHEN and CDR2 SYDVKM come from the germline V gene. The CDR3: CASSTDRAGNTIYF. CDR3 DNA: TGTGCCAGCAGTACGGACAGAGCTGGAAACACCATATATTTT.

For this clone: This same CDR3 is encoded by further DNA sequences in the sample. The chain has TRBV28 and TRBJ2-1; TRBD2 matches at 8 bases. From germline, CDR1 is MDHEN and CDR2 SYDVKM. The CDR3 has 15 amino acids. With V trimmed by 4 bases and J by 3 bases, 5 bases remained unmatched. CDR3 coding DNA: TGTGCCAGCAGTTCGCCGGGACTAGGCTACAATGAGCAGTTCTTC. Encoded protein: CASSSPGLGYNEQFF.

V usage is TRBV7-3 and J usage is TRBJ2-7; TRBD1 agrees at 9 bases. The ends lost 5 bases at V and 1 base at J; junction bases unmatched: 3. Looked up from germline, CDR1 is SGHTA and CDR2 is FQGTGA. CDR3 length equals 14 residues. The CDR3 protein is CASSPGTGSYEQYF. The CDR3 bases are TGTGCCAGCAGCCCCGGGACAGGGTCCTACGAGCAGTACTTC.

This sequence joins TRBV5-1 and TRBJ1-2, with unresolved D. There are 12 residues in the CDR3. CDR1 and CDR2 from the germline V gene are SGHRS and YFSETQ. Trimming removed 4 bases at V and 3 bases at J, with 7 bases between. CDR3 sequence reads: CASSREDYGYTF. In nucleotides, the CDR3 is TGCGCCAGCAGCCGGGAGGACTATGGCTACACCTTC.

This chain links TRBV6-2 or TRBV6-3 with TRBJ2-7; D might be TRBD1 (6 bases). CDR3 length: 14 amino acids. V was trimmed by 5 bases and J by 2 bases, leaving 13 bases between them. Germline V gene data show CDR1 as MNHEY and CDR2 as SVGEGT. CDR3 region: CASSLQGRAYEQYF. CDR3 nucleotide sequence: TGTGCCAGCAGTCTACAGGGTCGGGCCTACGAGCAGTACTTC.

The CDR3 reads CASSELAGAVTDTQYF. CDR3 coding DNA: TGTGCCAGCAGTGAACTAGCGGGAGCGGTCACAGATACGCAGTATTTT. This chain links TRBV2 with TRBJ2-3; 10 nucleotides line up with TRBD2. The CDR3 loop spans 16 amino acids. Germline-derived CDR1 and CDR2 are SNHLY and FYNNEI. V shed 2 bases and J 2 bases; nucleotides not matched to a gene: 4.

This rearrangement joins TRBV7-6 to TRBJ2-7; 8 bases match TRBD1. Per germline, CDR1 SGHVS and CDR2 FNYEAQ. This CDR3 has 14 amino acids. V trimming: 5 bases; J trimming: 2 bases; junction bases outside the gene matches: 5. CDR3 bases: TGTGCCAGCAGCCCACCGGGACAGGCCTACGAGCAGTACTTC. It specifies CASSPPGQAYEQYF.

The chain uses TRBV4-1 and TRBJ1-6; 9 bases are a match to TRBD1. The CDR3 extends over 16 amino acids. The ends lost 3 bases at V and 9 bases at J; junction bases unmatched: 9. Germline V gene data show CDR1 as MGHRA and CDR2 as YSYEKL. The CDR3 nucleotides are TGCGCCAGCAGCCACTGGACAGGGGAAAACTCTTCACCCCTCCACTTT. It translates to CASSHWTGENSSPLHF.

The genes are TRBV7-2 and TRBJ2-5; 8 bases fit TRBD1. CDR1 is SGHTA, CDR2 FQGNSA, per germline. The V segment lost 1 base and the J segment 5 bases; nucleotides outside the gene matches: 3. This CDR3 contains 14 residues. The DNA of the CDR3 is TGTGCCAGCAGCTTAGGGGACAGGCGCGAGACCCAGTACTTC. Its protein is CASSLGDRRETQYF.

The genes are TRBV3-1 (or the pseudogene TRBV3-2) and TRBJ1-1; tentatively, D is TRBD1 (5 bases). In germline, CDR1 is LGHDT, CDR2 YNNKEL (reference sequence). The CDR3 sequence is 14 residues long. The V and J ends lost 0 bases and 0 bases respectively, with 5 bases between them. Here the CDR3 reads CASSQEGVNTEAFF. The CDR3 DNA reads TGTGCCAGCAGCCAAGAAGGGGTGAACACTGAAGCTTTCTTT.

The chain links TRBV7-2 to TRBJ1-4, with 9 bases fitting TRBD1. The CDR3 is 16 residues long. The ends lost 3 bases at V and 7 bases at J; junction bases unmatched: 9. Germline CDR1 and CDR2: SGHTA and FQGNSA. DNA of the CDR3: TGTGCCAGCAGCTTCCCATTCGGGACAGGGCCTGAAAAACTGTTTTTT. This codes for CASSFPFGTGPEKLFF.

The chain carries TRBV5-1 and TRBJ1-2; 10 nucleotides align to TRBD1. J gave up 8 bases and V 4 bases, and 8 bases lay outside the gene matches. The CDR3 covers 14 residues. The germline V gene has CDR1 SGHRS and CDR2 YFSETQ. Here the CDR3 DNA reads TGCGCCAGCAGCATCCGGACAGGGGGAAGCGGCTACACCTTC. Amino acid sequence: CASSIRTGGSGYTF.

J is TRBJ2-3 and V is TRBV7-3, with D maybe TRBD2 (6 bases). The CDR3 has 13 residues. V shed 8 bases and J shed 3 bases, with 12 bases lying between them. The germline V gene encodes CDR1 SGHTA and CDR2 FQGTGA. In nucleotides, the CDR3 is TGTGCCAGCTCGGAGGGGAGGACAGATACGCAGTATTTT. Amino acids: CASSEGRTDTQYF. Full variable domain (missing parts from reference TRBV7-3 and TRBJ2-3): GAGVSQTPSNKVTEKGKYVELRCDPISGHTALYWYRQSLGQGPEFLIYFQGTGAADDSGLPNDRFFAVRPEGSVSTLKIQRTERGDSAVYLCASSEGRTDTQYFGPGTRLTVL.

In its sample, this clone was seen a few times. The rearrangement links TRBV28 to TRBJ2-1, with D possibly TRBD1 on 5 matching bases. The CDR3 spans 17 residues. Germline V lookup: CDR1 MDHEN, CDR2 SYDVKM. V lost 0 bases and J lost 0, with 12 bases in between. CDR3 nucleotides: TGTGCCAGCAGTTTATGGGACATACCTAGCTCCTACAATGAGCAGTTCTTC. This codes for CASSLWDIPSSYNEQFF.

The chain couples TRBV5-8 to TRBJ2-7, with 10 positions matching TRBD2. Germline trimming cut 4 bases from V and 0 bases from J; bases unmatched to any gene: 4. The CDR3 loop spans 15 amino acids. CDR1 is SGHTS, CDR2 YDEGEE, per germline. The CDR3 DNA sequence: TGTGCCAGCAGCCTGACTAGCGGGTTCTCCTACGAGCAGTACTTC. Its protein is CASSLTSGFSYEQYF.

This chain links TRBV21-1 with TRBJ1-5. TRBV21-1 is a documented pseudogene. This CDR3 has 16 amino acids. CDR3 nucleotides: TGTGCCAGCAGCGCTCGAGCCATGTATAGCAATCAGCCCCAGCATTTT. Amino acids: CASSARAMYSNQPQHF.